The rows below give T cell receptor beta chains drawn from one sample of a study of blood T cell repertoires in COVID-19. TCRdb keeps only in-frame clones here, not all; method: immunoSEQ multiplex PCR. The table records fewer than 250,000 clones, approximately 82% of them present only once. Sequencing was carried out using peripheral blood. The receptors here all came from a woman in her forties with acute or convalescent COVID-19. Each CDR3 is given with its conserved first and last residue. D genes are given only for firm matches. Clone size is shown for a subset of rows, as once, few, many or a class of expanded clone.

>NA|TRBD2|TRBV6-2/TRBV6-3|TRBJ2-7
TGTGCCAGCAGTCGGACTAGCTACGAGCAGTACTTC
CASSRTSYEQYF
>NA|TRBD2|TRBV5-4|TRBJ2-2
TGTGCCAGCAGCTTGGCTAGCGGGGGAAGAGGGGCCGGGGAGCTGTTTTTT
CASSLASGGRGAGELFF
>NA|NA|TRBV27|TRBJ1-2
TGTGCCAGCAAAGGAGAAGGTTACCTCTATGGCTACACCTTC
CASKGEGYLYGYTF
>NA|NA|TRBV18|TRBJ2-3
TGTGCCAGCTCACCTCGGGGTCCGGGCTCCACAGATACGCAGTATTTT
CASSPRGPGSTDTQYF
>NA|TRBD1|TRBV19|TRBJ2-7
TGTGCCAGTAGTACGGGACAGCTCGTCCCTGAGAACTTC
CASSTGQLVPENF
>NA|NA|TRBV19|TRBJ1-2
TGTGCCACCTCCGGGACAACCCGGGGTCTTGGCTACACCTTC
CATSGTTRGLGYTF
>NA|NA|TRBV6-2/TRBV6-3|TRBJ1-2
TGTGCCAGCAGTTCGGGACTAAACTATGGCTACACCTTC
CASSSGLNYGYTF
>once|NA|TRBV2|TRBJ2-2
TGTGCCAGCAAGGGAGGAACCGGGGAGCTGTTTTTT
CASKGGTGELFF
>NA|NA|TRBV5-1|TRBJ2-7
TGCGCCAGCAGCCTAAGACAGTCCTACGAGCAGTACTTC
CASSLRQSYEQYF
>NA|TRBD1|TRBV27|TRBJ2-7
TGTGCCAGCAGGAGGACAGGGGGGTACGAGCAGTACTTC
CASRRTGGYEQYF
>NA|TRBD1|TRBV24-1|TRBJ2-1
TGTGCCACCCTCCGACAGGGGGGGAATGAGCAGTTCTTC
CATLRQGGNEQFF
>NA|NA|TRBV15|TRBJ2-7
TGTGCCACCAGCAGAGGGCCGGGTGCGACCTACGAGCAGTACTTC
CATSRGPGATYEQYF
>NA|TRBD2|TRBV9|TRBJ2-4
TGTGCCAGCAGCGTAGTAATCTCGACTAGCGGGAGAGGGAAAAACATTCAGTACTTC
CASSVVISTSGRGKNIQYF
>NA|NA|TRBV6-1|TRBJ1-2
TGTGCCAGCAGGCCAGGCAGCAGGGGTGGCTACACCTTC
CASRPGSRGGYTF
>NA|TRBD1|TRBV5-6|TRBJ1-2
TGTGCCAGCAGCTTAGACAGGGGTACAGGCTACACCTTC
CASSLDRGTGYTF
>many|TRBD2|TRBV9|TRBJ2-7
TGTGCCAGCAGCGTGGGGACTAGCGGAAGGGGGGAGCAGTACTTC
CASSVGTSGRGEQYF
>NA|TRBD2|TRBV9|TRBJ2-5
TGTGCCAGCAGCTTCGGACTAGCGGAAGAGACCCAGTACTTC
CASSFGLAEETQYF
>many|TRBD2|TRBV4-3|TRBJ2-1
TGCGCCAGCAGCCAAAACTTACCGGGACTAGCGGGTAGGAATGAGCAGTTCTTC
CASSQNLPGLAGRNEQFF
>NA|NA|TRBV11-3|TRBJ2-1
TGTGCCAGCAGCTCGCAGGGCAATGAGCAGTTCTTC
CASSSQGNEQFF
>NA|TRBD1|TRBV5-5|TRBJ1-1
TGTGCCAGCAGCCCGACAGGGGTAAGGATGAACACTGAAGCTTTCTTT
CASSPTGVRMNTEAFF
>NA|TRBD1|TRBV11-2|TRBJ1-2
TGTGCCAGCAGCTTAGATGGCGGGGACAGGAACTATGGCTACACCTTC
CASSLDGGDRNYGYTF
>NA|NA|TRBV30|TRBJ1-2
TGTGCCTGGAGTCCACAGGCTTTTGGCTACACCTTC
CAWSPQAFGYTF
>NA|NA|TRBV10-2|TRBJ1-2
TGCGCCAGCGGTTTAGGGGATAACTATGGCTACACCTTC
CASGLGDNYGYTF
>NA|TRBD1|TRBV2|TRBJ2-1
TGTGCCAGCGGGGAGGGACAGGGGGCGGGCAATGAGCAGTTCTTC
CASGEGQGAGNEQFF
>NA|NA|TRBV7-3|TRBJ2-1
TGTGCCAGCAGCTTATCGGGGTTTCTCAATGAGCAGTTCTTC
CASSLSGFLNEQFF
>NA|NA|TRBV4-3|TRBJ2-1
TGCGCCAGCAGCCAAGATTCCGGTAGAAATGAGCAGTTCTTC
CASSQDSGRNEQFF
>NA|TRBD1|TRBV5-1|TRBJ1-1
TGCGCCAGCAGCTTGGCAGGACAGGGGACTGAAGCTTTCTTT
CASSLAGQGTEAFF
>NA|TRBD1|TRBV7-2|TRBJ1-1
TGTGCCAGCAGCTTCCCCCGGGACAGAAACACTGAAGCTTTCTTT
CASSFPRDRNTEAFF
>NA|TRBD2|TRBV9|TRBJ2-3
TGTGCCAGCAGCGTAGAGGCGCGGGGGGGCTATAGCACAGATACGCAGTATTTT
CASSVEARGGYSTDTQYF
>once|TRBD2|TRBV6-5|TRBJ2-7
TGTGCCAGCACCCCTATAGCGGGGGGCACCTACGAGCAGTACTTC
CASTPIAGGTYEQYF
>NA|TRBD1|TRBV13|TRBJ2-7
TGTGCCAGCAGCTCGAGGGGGCGACCATACGAGCAGTACTTC
CASSSRGRPYEQYF
>NA|NA|TRBV5-4|TRBJ1-1
TGTGCCAGCAGGCTTGGGGGGGACACTGAAGCTTTCTTT
CASRLGGDTEAFF
>NA|NA|TRBV4-2|TRBJ1-3
TGTGCCAGCAGCCCAGTACTCGGACAGTCTGGAAACACCATATATTTT
CASSPVLGQSGNTIYF
>NA|TRBD1|TRBV3-1/TRBV3-2|TRBJ1-1
TGTGCCAGCAGCCCTCTAAACAGGGGGCGCCTTGAAGCTTTCTTT
CASSPLNRGRLEAFF
>NA|TRBD1|TRBV30|TRBJ1-1
TGTGCCTGTCCCCAGGGGGCGAACACTGAAGCTTTCTTT
CACPQGANTEAFF
>few|NA|TRBV19|TRBJ2-4
TGTGCCAGTAGTATAGATCTGGCCCTTAGGGGTGGCATTCAGTACTTC
CASSIDLALRGGIQYF
>few|NA|TRBV7-9|TRBJ1-5
TGTGCCAGCAGCTTAGACAGACAGCCCCAGCATTTT
CASSLDRQPQHF
>NA|NA|TRBV7-2|TRBJ2-1
TGTGCCAGCACCAGGGCGGCTAGCTCCTACAATGAGCAGTTCTTC
CASTRAASSYNEQFF
>NA|TRBD2|TRBV7-2|TRBJ2-2
TGTGCCAGCAGCTCCCTTGCGGGAGATGCCGGGGAGCTGTTTTTT
CASSSLAGDAGELFF
>NA|NA|TRBV19|TRBJ1-1
TGTGCCAGTAGGATCGCGGGGGGCGCGGTGAACACTGAAGCTTTCTTT
CASRIAGGAVNTEAFF
>NA|NA|TRBV7-9|TRBJ2-1
TGTGCCAGCAGCGCAGGGTCCTTGGGGCAGTTCTTC
CASSAGSLGQFF
>few|NA|TRBV3-1/TRBV3-2|TRBJ1-4
TGTGCCAGCAGCCAAGCCTCACAGTTTAATGAAAAACTGTTTTTT
CASSQASQFNEKLFF
>NA|TRBD2|TRBV5-1|TRBJ2-7
TGCGCCAGCAGCCCTACTAGCGGCAGCGCCTACGAGCAGTACTTC
CASSPTSGSAYEQYF
>NA|NA|TRBV6-5|TRBJ2-7
TGTGCCAGCATTAACAGGGATTCCTACGAGCAGTACTTC
CASINRDSYEQYF
>NA|TRBD1|TRBV23-1|TRBJ1-5
TGCGCCAGCAGTCAATCGGTTAGAACAGGGGACGCTCGGCCCCAGCATTTT
CASSQSVRTGDARPQHF
>once|TRBD2|TRBV3-1/TRBV3-2|TRBJ2-5
TGTGCCAGCAGCCACAGCGGGATTATGGGAGAGACCCAGTACTTC
CASSHSGIMGETQYF
>NA|TRBD1|TRBV10-2|TRBJ1-6
TGCGCCAGCAGTGGGACAGGGGGCTATAATTCACCCCTCCACTTT
CASSGTGGYNSPLHF
>NA|NA|TRBV6-1|TRBJ1-1
TGTGCCAGCAGTGAACAAGCGGGGGGCGATGGTGAAGCTTTCTTT
CASSEQAGGDGEAFF
>NA|NA|TRBV6-1|TRBJ2-7
TGTGCCAGCAGTGAAGGGGCAGGCTGGCCCTACGAGCAGTACTTC
CASSEGAGWPYEQYF
>NA|TRBD2|TRBV6-2/TRBV6-3|TRBJ2-7
TGTGCCAGCAGTGAGCTAGCGGGAGGGTACGAGCAGTACTTC
CASSELAGGYEQYF
>NA|TRBD2|TRBV7-9|TRBJ2-1
TGTGCCAGCAGCTTAGGAATATCTAGCGGGAGCTCCTACAATGAGCAGTTCTTC
CASSLGISSGSSYNEQFF
>many|TRBD1|TRBV30|TRBJ1-2
TGTGCCTCCTCAGGGGGGCAGCTGTATGGCTACACCTTC
CASSGGQLYGYTF
>NA|NA|TRBV7-6|TRBJ2-7
TGTGCCAGCAGCTTAGTTTCCAGGGGCGAGCAGTACTTC
CASSLVSRGEQYF
>NA|NA|TRBV29-1|TRBJ1-2
TGCAGCGTTGAAGTTTGGGCAGGTGGAGGCTACACCTTC
CSVEVWAGGGYTF
>NA|NA|TRBV6-5|TRBJ1-5
TGTGCCAGCAGACAGCAGGCCGATAGCAATCAGCCCCAGCATTTT
CASRQQADSNQPQHF
>NA|TRBD2|TRBV3-1/TRBV3-2|TRBJ2-2
TGTGCCAGCAGCCGCAGACTAGCGTTGCCCGGGGAGCTGTTTTTT
CASSRRLALPGELFF